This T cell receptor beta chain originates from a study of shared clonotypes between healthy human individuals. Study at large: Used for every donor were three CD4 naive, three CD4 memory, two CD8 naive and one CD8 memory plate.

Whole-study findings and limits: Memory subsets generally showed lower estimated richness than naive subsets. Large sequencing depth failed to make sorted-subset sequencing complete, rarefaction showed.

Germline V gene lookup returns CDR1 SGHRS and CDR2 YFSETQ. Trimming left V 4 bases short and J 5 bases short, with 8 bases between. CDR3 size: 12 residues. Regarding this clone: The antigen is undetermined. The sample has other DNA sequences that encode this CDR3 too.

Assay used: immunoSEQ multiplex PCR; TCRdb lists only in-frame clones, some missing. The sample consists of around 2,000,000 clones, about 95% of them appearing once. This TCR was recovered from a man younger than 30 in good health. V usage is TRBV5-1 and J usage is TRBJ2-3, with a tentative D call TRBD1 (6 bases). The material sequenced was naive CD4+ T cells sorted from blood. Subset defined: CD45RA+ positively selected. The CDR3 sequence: CASSPRGDTQYF. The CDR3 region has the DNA TGCGCCAGCAGCCCCAGGGGAGATACGCAGTATTTT.